These 16 T cell receptor beta chains share one sample of origin, sequenced in a study of lung T cells in sarcoidosis with Löfgren's syndrome. TCRdb ran MiXCR on the reads and lists one entry per CDR3 protein. The sample lists 60,000 to 70,000 distinct CDR3 sequences; roughly 20% were seen once. Specimen: CD4+ T cells from PBMCs. All receptors come from a human donor with sarcoidosis (Löfgren's syndrome or another form), or a control subject (not recorded which).

This clonotype was counted many times. V usage is TRBV20-1 and J usage is TRBJ2-5, with TRBD1 identical over 9 bases. Germline CDR1 is DFQATT and CDR2 is SNEGSKA (reference sequence). Unmatched junction bases numbered 5, after V lost 4 bases and J lost 2 bases. The CDR3 length is 14 residues. The CDR3 DNA is TGCAGTGCTACGGGGACAGGGTTTCAAGAGACCCAGTACTTC. It codes for CSATGTGFQETQYF.

On this clonotype itself: A much bigger clone sits one base away, suggesting this may be a read error. This rearrangement joins TRBV20-1 to TRBJ2-5; TRBD2 might be the D (6 bases). The CDR3 is made up of 15 amino acids. CDR1 DFQATT and CDR2 SNEGSKA come from the germline V gene (reference sequence). V shed 5 bases and J shed 9 bases, with 25 bases lying between them. The CDR3 coding sequence is TGCAGTGCTCCCCGCTTAGCGGACTGGGGGGAGGCCCAGTACTTC. Translation: CSAPRLADWGEAQYF.

This chain connects TRBV3-1 to TRBJ1-1, with D perhaps matching TRBD1 (6 bases). V lost 5 bases and J 11 bases, leaving 15 bases between the germline ends. CDR1 is LGHDT and CDR2 is YNNKEL in the germline V gene (reference sequence). CDR3 length: 12 amino acids. CDR3 loop: CASSDTGTIAFF. As DNA, the CDR3 is TGTGCCAGCAGCGATACAGGGACAATTGCTTTCTTT.

This clonotype was seen ten or more times. The chain carries TRBV6-2 or TRBV6-3 and TRBJ2-3, with TRBD1 identical over 8 bases. The J segment lost 9 bases and the V segment lost 6 bases, leaving 2 bases of the junction unmatched. Germline-derived CDR1 and CDR2 are MNHEY and SVGEGT. The CDR3 runs 11 residues. The CDR3 DNA follows: TGTGCCAGCAGCAGACAGGGGACGCAGTATTTT. As protein: CASSRQGTQYF.

This rearrangement joins TRBV6-1 to TRBJ1-2, with D hard to call. The CDR3 extends over 15 amino acids. The germline V gene encodes CDR1 MNHNS and CDR2 SASEGT. The germline V and J ends were trimmed by 0 bases and 5 bases, with 13 bases remaining between them. The CDR3 DNA reads TGTGCCAGCAGTGAAGCGCTTCAACATGGTTATGGCTACACCTTC. It specifies CASSEALQHGYGYTF.

This clonotype has ten or more counts. The chain has TRBV20-1 and TRBJ2-3; D unresolved. The CDR3 is 11 amino acids. V lost 6 bases and J lost 2, with 6 bases in between. The germline V gene has CDR1 DFQATT and CDR2 SNEGSKA (reference sequence). The CDR3 region has the DNA TGCAGTGCGTCTAACACAGATACGCAGTATTTT. Translated, it gives CSASNTDTQYF.

This clonotype was detected many times. V and J are TRBV11-2 and TRBJ2-3; D is perhaps TRBD1 or TRBD2 (5 bases each). The CDR3 is made up of 14 amino acids. Per germline, CDR1 SGHAT and CDR2 FQNNGV. V gave up 3 bases and J gave up 2 bases, with 9 bases separating them. The CDR3 nucleotides are TGTGCCAGCAGCTTCGGGGCCTTCACAGATACGCAGTATTTT. Amino acids: CASSFGAFTDTQYF.

The V and J genes are TRBV11-1 and TRBJ2-5, with 11 bases that match TRBD2. V was pared by 5 bases and J by 6 bases, with 8 bases of the junction left unmatched. From germline, CDR1 is SGHAT and CDR2 FQDESV (reference sequence). The CDR3 has 15 amino acids. The CDR3 reads CASSPGTSGEKTQYF. The CDR3, as DNA: TGTGCCAGCAGCCCCGGGACTAGCGGCGAGAAGACCCAGTACTTC.

This clonotype was detected only a few times. The chain links TRBV5-8 to TRBJ1-2, with a weak D call TRBD1 (5 bases). Germline assignment: CDR1 SGHTS and CDR2 YDEGEE. The CDR3 has 16 residues. V was shortened by 4 bases and J by 4 bases, with 20 bases between the two germline ends. The CDR3 DNA reads as TGTGCCAGCAGCCGGGCCGGGACGGCGAAGACCTATGGCTACACCTTC. Encoded protein: CASSRAGTAKTYGYTF.

This clonotype was seen a handful of times. DNA for the CDR3: TGTGCCAGCAGCTTCGGGAGTCATGGAGATACGCAGTATTTT. Protein sequence: CASSFGSHGDTQYF. The chain is built from TRBV5-4 and TRBJ2-3, with TRBD2 as a possible D gene (6 bases). V lost 2 bases and J 5 bases, leaving 12 bases between the germline ends. The CDR3 sequence is 14 residues long. The germline V gene encodes CDR1 SGHNT and CDR2 YYREEE (reference sequence).

This clonotype was found a few times. The chain links TRBV10-3 to TRBJ2-1; 9 nucleotides line up with TRBD1. CDR1 and CDR2 from the germline V gene are ENHRY and SYGVKD. CDR3 size: 18 residues. Trimming took 2 bases from V and 4 from J; bases not matched to a gene: 12. The CDR3 DNA reads as TGTGCCATCAGTGAGCTACCCGGGACAGGGTCTTTTTACAATGAGCAGTTCTTC. It translates to CAISELPGTGSFYNEQFF.

There are many counts of this clonotype. The chain couples TRBV7-3 to TRBJ2-1, with TRBD2 as a possible D gene (6 bases). The CDR3 totals 15 residues. V shed 2 bases and J shed 5 bases, with 13 bases lying between them. CDR1 is SGHTA and CDR2 is FQGTGA in the germline V gene. This chain's CDR3 is CASSLDPGLNNEQFF. CDR3 nucleotides: TGTGCCAGCAGCTTAGATCCGGGACTGAACAATGAGCAGTTCTTC.

The CDR3 region is CAISDRGSDYGYTF. The CDR3 DNA is TGTGCCATTAGCGACAGGGGAAGTGACTATGGCTACACCTTC. The chain has TRBV2 and TRBJ1-2; 8 nucleotides align to TRBD1. The CDR3 contains 14 residues. Germline-derived CDR1 and CDR2 are SNHLY and FYNNEI. Germline trimming cut 10 bases from V and 3 bases from J; bases unmatched to any gene: 10.

This clonotype was seen repeatedly, ten times or more. This chain links TRBV6-2 or TRBV6-3 with TRBJ2-3; D remains unclear. Germline-derived CDR1 and CDR2 are MNHEY and SVGEGT. This CDR3 spans 14 amino acids. V was trimmed by 0 bases and J by 3 bases, leaving 7 bases between them. In nucleotides, the CDR3 is TGTGCCAGCAGTTACTCCCAGTCTACAGATACGCAGTATTTT. It translates to CASSYSQSTDTQYF.

Regarding this clonotype: This may arise from a read error, as a much more abundant clone is one base away. V and J are TRBV6-1 and TRBJ2-5, with D possibly being TRBD1 (6 bases). Trimming shortened V by 5 bases and J by 5 bases, and 18 bases separated the two germline ends. The V gene's germline CDR1 is MNHNS and CDR2 SASEGT. The CDR3 loop spans 15 amino acids. The CDR3 region is CASSRARGTGETQYF. As DNA, the CDR3 is TGTGCCAGCAGTAGAGCCAGGGGAACCGGGGAGACCCAGTACTTC.

Many counts were recorded for this clonotype. The J gene is TRBJ1-1, the V gene TRBV20-1, with a tentative D call TRBD1 (6 bases). Germline values: CDR1 DFQATT, CDR2 SNEGSKA (reference sequence). V lost 7 bases, J lost 3 bases, and 15 bases lay in between. The CDR3 runs to 13 residues. This CDR3 reads CSVRGQRYTEAFF. In DNA form, the CDR3 reads TGCAGTGTGAGAGGACAGAGGTACACTGAAGCTTTCTTT.